This TCR beta chain was sequenced in a study of control samples from healthy donors and cancer patients. Sequenced by immunoSEQ multiplex PCR; TCRdb stores in-frame clones only, minus some. The sample shows roughly 94,000 clones, less than 85% of them seen only once. The germline CDR1 and CDR2 sequences are SGHNT and YYREEE (reference sequence). V was clipped by 0 bases and J by 0 bases, with 12 bases between them. The CDR3 length is 16 residues. This sequence joins TRBV5-4 and TRBJ2-5; no clear D. Sequencing was performed on PBMCs. The clonotype was recovered from a man between 65 and 85 years old with lung cancer. The CDR3 DNA sequence: TGTGCCAGCAGCTTGGGTTGGGTAATGGACCAAGAGACCCAGTACTTC. Protein product: CASSLGWVMDQETQYF.